A selection of T cell receptor beta chains follows, all from one sample in a study of CD8 T cells in ankylosing spondylitis. One entry per CDR3 protein results from TCRdb running MiXCR on the 5' RACE reads. The sample has some 840,000 distinct CDR3 sequences, around 11% seen once; the top ten hold 0.51%. The sample was blood, either unsorted or a sorted T cell fraction (not recorded which). These receptors all stem from a male donor with ankylosing spondylitis. CDR3s include the opening cysteine and the closing phenylalanine or tryptophan. D genes are given only for firm matches. Some rows have no size entry. The others give once, few or many, or a class for an expanded clone.

j_call v_call clone_size d_call cdr3_nt cdr3_aa
TRBJ2-7 TRBV6-6 few . TGTGCCAGCAGTCCCGGGCCCCTCTACGAGCAGTACTTC CASSPGPLYEQYF
TRBJ2-1 TRBV21-1 . . TGTGCCAGCAGCAGCCCTCTAGCGGGAGCATCCTACAATGAGCAGTTCTTC CASSSPLAGASYNEQFF
TRBJ2-2 TRBV4-1 few TRBD1 TGCGCCAGCAGCCAAGCCGGACAGGGCACCGGGGAGCTGTTTTTT CASSQAGQGTGELFF
TRBJ1-1 TRBV5-1 few . TGCGCCAGCAGCCTCTATCAGAGCGGGAACACTGAAGCTTTCTTT CASSLYQSGNTEAFF
TRBJ2-5 TRBV20-1 . . TGCAGTGCTACTCACACTGGACAAGAGACCCAGTACTTC CSATHTGQETQYF
TRBJ2-7 TRBV5-1 few . TGCGCCAGCAGCTTAGACTCCCAGGGAGGCGTGCAGTACTTC CASSLDSQGGVQYF
TRBJ2-1 TRBV4-2 few . TGTGCCAGCAGCCAAGCTACTAGTAATCAAGGGTACAATGAGCAGTTCTTC CASSQATSNQGYNEQFF
TRBJ2-7 TRBV7-8 few TRBD1 TGTGCCAGCAGCGCCCGGGACAGTTCCTACGAGCAGTACTTC CASSARDSSYEQYF
TRBJ1-6 TRBV10-2 many . TGCGCCAGCAGTTTGGCCAGGGAGTATTCACCCCTCCACTTT CASSLAREYSPLHF
TRBJ2-1 TRBV28 many . TGTGCCAGCAGTTTAATGGGTTCCGAGGAGCAGTTCTTC CASSLMGSEEQFF
TRBJ2-6 TRBV6-1 . . TGTGCCAGCAGCCTCAGGGACCTTGGGGCCAACGTCCTGACTTTC CASSLRDLGANVLTF
TRBJ1-1 TRBV28 many TRBD1 TGTGCCATCAGGACAGGGGAGAACACTGAAGCTTTCTTT CAIRTGENTEAFF
TRBJ2-5 TRBV18 . . TGTGCCAGCTCACCACTCGGGACCCCGGAGGAGGAGACCCAGTACTTC CASSPLGTPEEETQYF
TRBJ2-7 TRBV6-1 few TRBD2 TGTGCCAGCAGTGAGACTAGCGGGACTAAGCAGTACTTC CASSETSGTKQYF
TRBJ2-3 TRBV12-3/TRBV12-4 . TRBD2 TGTGCCAGCAGTTCCCTAGCGGGGGCCTACTCTAGCACAGATACGCAGTGTTTT CASSSLAGAYSSTDTQCF
TRBJ2-5 TRBV4-1 few . TGCGCCAGCAGCCATTCTGGGACACATCAAGAGACCCAGTACTTC CASSHSGTHQETQYF
TRBJ2-3 TRBV20-1 many TRBD1 TGCAGTGCTAGAGGTGGACAGGGGGGAGCAGATACGCAGTATTTT CSARGGQGGADTQYF
TRBJ1-1 TRBV29-1 many TRBD1 TGCAGCGTTACCACAGGGGCGGCGGACACTGAAGCTTTCTTT CSVTTGAADTEAFF
TRBJ2-2 TRBV6-2/TRBV6-3 few . TGTGCCAGCAGTTACGGCGACACCGGGGAGCTGTTTTTT CASSYGDTGELFF
TRBJ2-1 TRBV4-2 . . TGTGCCAGCAGCCCTGTGGGTACGGGAGCACTCTACAATGAGCAGTTCTTC CASSPVGTGALYNEQFF
TRBJ2-1 TRBV20-1 . TRBD2 TGCAGTGCTAGCGGAGCGGGAGGCTACAATGAGCAGTTCTTC CSASGAGGYNEQFF
TRBJ2-1 TRBV20-1 many . TGCAGTGCTAGAGATCCTAGCCGGCAGTTCTTC CSARDPSRQFF
TRBJ2-5 TRBV20-1 few TRBD1 TGCAGTGCTGACGGGACAGACCAAGAGACCCAGTACTTC CSADGTDQETQYF
TRBJ2-3 TRBV11-2 few TRBD2 TGTGCCAGCAGCTTAAATCGGGCTAGCGGGAGGATCGGCACGCAGTATTTT CASSLNRASGRIGTQYF
TRBJ2-1 TRBV7-3 many TRBD2 TGTGCCAGCAGCCCAGTGCGGGGGGGACACAATGAGCAGTTCTTC CASSPVRGGHNEQFF
TRBJ1-3 TRBV4-2 . . TGTGCCAGCAGCCTCACACAGGGAGCTGGAAACACCATATATTTT CASSLTQGAGNTIYF
TRBJ2-7 TRBV20-1 few TRBD1 TGCAGTGCGGGACAGGGGAACTACGAGCAGTACTTC CSAGQGNYEQYF